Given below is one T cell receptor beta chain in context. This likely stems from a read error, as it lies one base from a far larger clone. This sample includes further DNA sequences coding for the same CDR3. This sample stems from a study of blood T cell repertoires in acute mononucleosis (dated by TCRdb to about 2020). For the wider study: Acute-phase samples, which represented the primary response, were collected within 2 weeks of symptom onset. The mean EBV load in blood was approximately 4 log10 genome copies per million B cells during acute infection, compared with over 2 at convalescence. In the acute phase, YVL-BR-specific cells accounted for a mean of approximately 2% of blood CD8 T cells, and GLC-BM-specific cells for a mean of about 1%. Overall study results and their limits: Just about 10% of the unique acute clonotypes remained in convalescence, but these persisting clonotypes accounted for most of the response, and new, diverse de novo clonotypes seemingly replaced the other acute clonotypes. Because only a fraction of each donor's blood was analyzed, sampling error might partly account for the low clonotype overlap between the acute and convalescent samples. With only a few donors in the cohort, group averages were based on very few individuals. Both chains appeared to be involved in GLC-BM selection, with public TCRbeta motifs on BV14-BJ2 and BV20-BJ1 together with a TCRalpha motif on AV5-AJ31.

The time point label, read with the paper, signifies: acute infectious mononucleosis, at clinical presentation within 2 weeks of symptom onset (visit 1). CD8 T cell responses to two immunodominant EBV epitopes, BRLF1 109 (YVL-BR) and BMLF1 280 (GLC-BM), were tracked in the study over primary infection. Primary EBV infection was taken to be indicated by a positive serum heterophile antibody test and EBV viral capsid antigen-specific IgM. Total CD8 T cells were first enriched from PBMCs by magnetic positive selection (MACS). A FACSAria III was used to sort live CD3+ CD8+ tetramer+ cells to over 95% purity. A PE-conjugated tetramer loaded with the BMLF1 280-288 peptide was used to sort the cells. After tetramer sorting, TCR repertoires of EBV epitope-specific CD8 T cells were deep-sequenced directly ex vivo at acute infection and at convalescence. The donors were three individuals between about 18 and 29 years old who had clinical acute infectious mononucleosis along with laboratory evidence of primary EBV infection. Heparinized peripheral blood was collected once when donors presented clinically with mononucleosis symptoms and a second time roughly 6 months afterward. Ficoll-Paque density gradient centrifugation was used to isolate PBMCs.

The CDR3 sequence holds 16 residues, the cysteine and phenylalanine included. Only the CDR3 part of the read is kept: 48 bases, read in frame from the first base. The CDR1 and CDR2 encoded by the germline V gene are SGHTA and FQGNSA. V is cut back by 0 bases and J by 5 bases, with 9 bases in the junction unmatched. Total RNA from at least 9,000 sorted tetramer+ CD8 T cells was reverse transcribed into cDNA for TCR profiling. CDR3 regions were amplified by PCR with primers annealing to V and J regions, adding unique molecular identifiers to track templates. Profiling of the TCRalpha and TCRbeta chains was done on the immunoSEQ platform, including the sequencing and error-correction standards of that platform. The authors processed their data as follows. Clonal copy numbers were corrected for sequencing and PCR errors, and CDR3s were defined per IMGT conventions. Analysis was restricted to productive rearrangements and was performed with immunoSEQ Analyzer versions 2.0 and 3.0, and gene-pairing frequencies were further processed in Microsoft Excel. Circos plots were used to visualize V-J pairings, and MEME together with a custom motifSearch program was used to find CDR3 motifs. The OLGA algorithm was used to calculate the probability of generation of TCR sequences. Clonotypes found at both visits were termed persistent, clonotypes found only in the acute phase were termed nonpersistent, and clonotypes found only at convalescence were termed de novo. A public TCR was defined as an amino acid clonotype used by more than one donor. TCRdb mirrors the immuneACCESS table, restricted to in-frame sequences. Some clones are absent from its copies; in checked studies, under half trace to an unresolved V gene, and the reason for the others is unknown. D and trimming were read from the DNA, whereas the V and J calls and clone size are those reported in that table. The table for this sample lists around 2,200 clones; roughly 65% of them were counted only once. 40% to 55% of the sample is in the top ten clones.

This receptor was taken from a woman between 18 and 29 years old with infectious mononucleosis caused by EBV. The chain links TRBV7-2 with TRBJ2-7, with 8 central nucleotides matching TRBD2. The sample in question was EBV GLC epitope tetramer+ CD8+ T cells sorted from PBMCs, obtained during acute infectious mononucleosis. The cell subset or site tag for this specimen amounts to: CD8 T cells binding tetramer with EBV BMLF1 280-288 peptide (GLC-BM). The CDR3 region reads CASSLAWVAGGNEQYF. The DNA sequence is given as TGTGCCAGCAGCTTAGCTTGGGTTGCGGGGGGAAACGAGCAGTACTTC.